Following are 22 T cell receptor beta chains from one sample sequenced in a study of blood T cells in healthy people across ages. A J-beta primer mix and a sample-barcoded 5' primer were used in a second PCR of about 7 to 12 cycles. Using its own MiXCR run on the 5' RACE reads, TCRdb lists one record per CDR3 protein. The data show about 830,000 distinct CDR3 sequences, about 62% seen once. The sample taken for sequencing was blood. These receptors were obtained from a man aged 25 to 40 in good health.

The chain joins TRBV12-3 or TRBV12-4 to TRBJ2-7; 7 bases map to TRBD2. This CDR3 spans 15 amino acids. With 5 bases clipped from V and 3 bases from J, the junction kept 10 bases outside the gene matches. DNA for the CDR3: TGTGCCAGCAGTCAACGGGGGGAATATCACTACGAGCAGTACTTC. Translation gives CASSQRGEYHYEQYF.

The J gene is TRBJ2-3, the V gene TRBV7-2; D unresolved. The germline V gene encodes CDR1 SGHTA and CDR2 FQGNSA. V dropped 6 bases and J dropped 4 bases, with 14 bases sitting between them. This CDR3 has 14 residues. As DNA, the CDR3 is TGTGCCAGCAGTCCCTACGCGTGGGCAGATACGCAGTATTTT. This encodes CASSPYAWADTQYF.

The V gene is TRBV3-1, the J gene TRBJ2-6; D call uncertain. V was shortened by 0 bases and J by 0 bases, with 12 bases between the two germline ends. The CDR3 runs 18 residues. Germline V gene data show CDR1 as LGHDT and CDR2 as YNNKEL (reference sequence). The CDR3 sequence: CASSQEGYGPSGANVLTF. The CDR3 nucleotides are TGTGCCAGCAGCCAAGAAGGGTACGGCCCCTCTGGGGCCAACGTCCTGACTTTC.

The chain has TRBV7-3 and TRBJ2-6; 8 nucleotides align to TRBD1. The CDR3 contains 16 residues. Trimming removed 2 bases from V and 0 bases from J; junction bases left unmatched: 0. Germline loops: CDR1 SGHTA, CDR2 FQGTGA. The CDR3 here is CASSLQGASGANVLTF. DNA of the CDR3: TGTGCCAGCAGCTTACAGGGGGCCTCTGGGGCCAACGTCCTGACTTTC.

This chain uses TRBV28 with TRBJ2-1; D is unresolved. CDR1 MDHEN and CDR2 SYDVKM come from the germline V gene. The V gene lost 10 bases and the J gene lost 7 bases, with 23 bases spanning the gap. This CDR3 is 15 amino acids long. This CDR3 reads CATGLSVGLRNEQFF. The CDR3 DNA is TGTGCCACCGGTTTGTCGGTGGGCTTGAGGAATGAGCAGTTCTTC.

CDR3: CSVGSWTEGYTF. CDR3 coding DNA: TGCAGCGTTGGGAGTTGGACGGAGGGCTACACCTTC. This sequence joins TRBV29-1 and TRBJ1-2, with no clear D. This CDR3 contains 12 residues. V dropped 4 bases and J dropped 8 bases, with 14 bases sitting between them. The germline CDR1 and CDR2 sequences are SQVTM and ANQGSEA.

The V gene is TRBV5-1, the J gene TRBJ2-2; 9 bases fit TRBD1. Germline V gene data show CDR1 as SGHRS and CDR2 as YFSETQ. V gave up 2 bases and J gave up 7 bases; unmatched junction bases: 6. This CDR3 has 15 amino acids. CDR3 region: CASSFLTGGDGELFF. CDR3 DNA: TGCGCCAGCAGCTTCCTGACAGGGGGAGACGGGGAGCTGTTTTTT.

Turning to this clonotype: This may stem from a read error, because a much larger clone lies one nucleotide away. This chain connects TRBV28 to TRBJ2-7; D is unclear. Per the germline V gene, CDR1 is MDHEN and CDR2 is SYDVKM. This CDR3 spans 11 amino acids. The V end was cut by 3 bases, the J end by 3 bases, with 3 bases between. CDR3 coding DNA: TGTGCCAGCAGTTTTGTCTACGAGCAGTACTTC. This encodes CASSFVYEQYF. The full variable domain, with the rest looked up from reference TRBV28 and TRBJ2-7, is DVKVTQSSRYLVKRTGEKVFLECVQDMDHENMFWYRQDPGLGLRLIYFSYDVKMKEKGDIPEGYSVSREKKERFSLILESASTNQTSMYLCASSFVYEQYFGPGTRLTVT.

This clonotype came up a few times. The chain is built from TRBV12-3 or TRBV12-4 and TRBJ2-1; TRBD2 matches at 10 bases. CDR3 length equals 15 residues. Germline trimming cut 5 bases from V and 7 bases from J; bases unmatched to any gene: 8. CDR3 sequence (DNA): TGTGCCAGCAGTCCCGAGCGGGGGGGCCATAATGAGCAGTTCTTC. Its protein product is CASSPERGGHNEQFF.

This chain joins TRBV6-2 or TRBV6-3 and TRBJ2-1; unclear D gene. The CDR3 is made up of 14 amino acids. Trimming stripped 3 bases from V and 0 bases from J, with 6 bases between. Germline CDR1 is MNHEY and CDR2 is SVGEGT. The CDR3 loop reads CASSYVSSYNEQFF. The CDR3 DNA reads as TGTGCCAGCAGTTATGTGAGCTCCTACAATGAGCAGTTCTTC.

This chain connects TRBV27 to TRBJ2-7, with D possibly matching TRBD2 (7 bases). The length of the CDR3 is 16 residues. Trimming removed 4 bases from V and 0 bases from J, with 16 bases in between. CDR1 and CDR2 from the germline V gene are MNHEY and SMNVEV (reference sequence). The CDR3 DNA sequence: TGTGCCAGCAGTTCCCCCAGCGGGACAAACTCCTACGAGCAGTACTTC. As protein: CASSSPSGTNSYEQYF.

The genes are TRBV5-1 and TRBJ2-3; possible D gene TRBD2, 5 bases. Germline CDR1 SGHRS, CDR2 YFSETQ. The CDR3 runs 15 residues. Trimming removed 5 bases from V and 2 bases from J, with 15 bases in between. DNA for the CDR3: TGCGCCAGCAGAGGTGGGAGTGGTCTCACAGATACGCAGTATTTT. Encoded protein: CASRGGSGLTDTQYF.

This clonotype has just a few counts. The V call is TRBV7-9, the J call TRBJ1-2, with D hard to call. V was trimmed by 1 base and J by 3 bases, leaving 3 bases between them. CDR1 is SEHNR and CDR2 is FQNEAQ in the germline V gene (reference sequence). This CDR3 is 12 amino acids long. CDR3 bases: TGTGCCAGCAGCTTAGGGTACTATGGCTACACCTTC. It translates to CASSLGYYGYTF.

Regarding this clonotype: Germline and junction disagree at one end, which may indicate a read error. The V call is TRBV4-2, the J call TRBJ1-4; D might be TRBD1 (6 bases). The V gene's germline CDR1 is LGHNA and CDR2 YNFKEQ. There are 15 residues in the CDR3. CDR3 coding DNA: TGTGCCGGCAGCCAAGATTACAGGGACAATGAAAAACTGTTTTTT. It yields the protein CAGSQDYRDNEKLFF.

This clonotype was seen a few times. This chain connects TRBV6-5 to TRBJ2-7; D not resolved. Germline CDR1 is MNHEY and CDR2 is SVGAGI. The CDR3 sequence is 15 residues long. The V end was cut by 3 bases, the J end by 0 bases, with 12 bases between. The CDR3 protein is CASSYSAVSSYEQYF. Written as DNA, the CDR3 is TGTGCCAGCAGTTATTCGGCTGTTAGCTCCTACGAGCAGTACTTC.

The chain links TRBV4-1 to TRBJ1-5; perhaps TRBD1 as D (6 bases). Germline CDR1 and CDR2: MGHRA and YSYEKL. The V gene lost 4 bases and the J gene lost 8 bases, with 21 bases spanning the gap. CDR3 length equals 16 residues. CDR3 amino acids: CASSLTTLRGTKPQHF. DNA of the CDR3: TGCGCCAGCAGCCTCACGACTCTTAGGGGGACGAAGCCCCAGCATTTT.

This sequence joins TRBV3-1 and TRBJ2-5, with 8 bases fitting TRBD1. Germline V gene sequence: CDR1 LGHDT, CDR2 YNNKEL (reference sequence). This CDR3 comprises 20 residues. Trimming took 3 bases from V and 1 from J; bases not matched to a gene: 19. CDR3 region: CASSQQLPGTGTGLQETQYF. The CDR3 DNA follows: TGTGCCAGCAGCCAGCAGCTTCCCGGGACAGGAACAGGTCTCCAAGAGACCCAGTACTTC.

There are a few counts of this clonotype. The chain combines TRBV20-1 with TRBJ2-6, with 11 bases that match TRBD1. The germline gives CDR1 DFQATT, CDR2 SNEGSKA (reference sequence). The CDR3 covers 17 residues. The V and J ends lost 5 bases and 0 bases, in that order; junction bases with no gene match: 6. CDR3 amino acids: CSAPGQGADSGANVLTF. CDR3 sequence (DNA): TGCAGTGCTCCCGGACAGGGGGCGGACTCTGGGGCCAACGTCCTGACTTTC.

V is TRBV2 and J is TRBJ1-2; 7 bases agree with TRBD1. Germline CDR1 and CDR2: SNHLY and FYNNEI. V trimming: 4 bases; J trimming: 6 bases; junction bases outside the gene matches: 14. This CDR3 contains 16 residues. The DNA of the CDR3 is TGTGCCAGCAGTGTGTTAGGAGAGGGACAGCGGAATGGCTACACCTTC. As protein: CASSVLGEGQRNGYTF.

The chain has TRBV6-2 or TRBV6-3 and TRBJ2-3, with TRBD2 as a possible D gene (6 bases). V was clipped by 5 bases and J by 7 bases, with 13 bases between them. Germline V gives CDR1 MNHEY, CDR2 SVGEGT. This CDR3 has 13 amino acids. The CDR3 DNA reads TGTGCCAGCAGTGCCTTTGGAGGGAATACGCAGTATTTT. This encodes CASSAFGGNTQYF.

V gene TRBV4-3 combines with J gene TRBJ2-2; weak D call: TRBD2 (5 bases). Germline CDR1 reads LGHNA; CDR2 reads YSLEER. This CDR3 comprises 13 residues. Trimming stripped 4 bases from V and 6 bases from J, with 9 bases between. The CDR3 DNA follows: TGCGCCAGCAGCCCAAGTAGCGCCGGGGAGCTGTTTTTT. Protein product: CASSPSSAGELFF.

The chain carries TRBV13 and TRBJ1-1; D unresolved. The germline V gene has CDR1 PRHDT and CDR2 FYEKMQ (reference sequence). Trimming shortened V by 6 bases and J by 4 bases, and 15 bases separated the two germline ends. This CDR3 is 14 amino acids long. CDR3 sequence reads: CASRAHGPGTEAFF. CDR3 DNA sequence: TGTGCCAGCAGGGCCCATGGGCCGGGCACTGAAGCTTTCTTT.